A single sample is the source of the 18 T cell receptor beta chains below, sequenced in a study of shared clonotypes between healthy human individuals. Sequenced by immunoSEQ multiplex PCR; TCRdb stores in-frame clones only, minus some. The table records 500,000 to 550,000 clones, roughly 95% of them present only once. Sequencing input: naive CD4+ T cells sorted from blood. Described subset: CD45RA+ positively selected. All receptors come from a woman aged 25 to 39 in good health.

This clone was seen once. The chain uses TRBV19 and TRBJ2-1; D assignment may be TRBD1 or TRBD2 (5 bases each). The ends were cut back, 7 bases at V and 5 bases at J, with 18 bases in the middle. The CDR3 is 15 residues long. The germline gives CDR1 LNHDA, CDR2 SQIVND (reference sequence). CDR3 region: CASIDRGRKNNEQFF. DNA for the CDR3: TGTGCCAGTATAGATCGGGGACGGAAAAACAATGAGCAGTTCTTC.

The chain couples TRBV29-1 to TRBJ2-5, with D uncertain. With the DNA end fitting TRBJ2-7 better, the J assignment may be wrong. This CDR3 contains 14 residues. CDR1 is SQVTM and CDR2 is ANQGSEA in the germline V gene. The CDR3 loop reads CSALKYGPPHEQYF. DNA of the CDR3: TGCAGCGCCCTTAAATACGGCCCACCCCACGAGCAGTACTTC.

The chain links TRBV28 to TRBJ2-7; D remains unclear. This CDR3 region has 13 residues. The V end lost 3 bases, the J end lost 3 bases, and 9 bases lay between the germline ends. Per germline, CDR1 MDHEN and CDR2 SYDVKM. CDR3 sequence: CASSLVGYYEQYF. The DNA of the CDR3 is TGTGCCAGCAGTTTGGTGGGTTACTACGAGCAGTACTTC.

The V gene is TRBV28, the J gene TRBJ1-4; D possibly corresponds to TRBD1 (5 bases). V was pared by 6 bases and J by 2 bases, with 10 bases between. Germline values: CDR1 MDHEN, CDR2 SYDVKM. The CDR3 consists of 14 residues. The CDR3 sequence is CASSPRVTNEKLFF. DNA of the CDR3: TGTGCCAGCAGCCCCAGGGTGACTAATGAAAAACTGTTTTTT.

The rearrangement joins TRBV4-1 to TRBJ1-4; tentative D call: TRBD1 (5 bases). V was trimmed by 2 bases and J by 4 bases, leaving 11 bases between them. The V gene's germline CDR1 is MGHRA and CDR2 YSYEKL. The CDR3 covers 15 residues. The CDR3 loop is CASSQSQGRNEKLFF. CDR3 bases: TGCGCCAGCAGCCAAAGTCAGGGCCGTAATGAAAAACTGTTTTTT.

This sequence joins TRBV7-6 and TRBJ2-1; D is unresolved. Looked up from germline, CDR1 is SGHVS and CDR2 is FNYEAQ. The CDR3 length is 14 residues. The V gene lost 1 base and the J gene lost 6 bases, with 10 bases spanning the gap. The CDR3 DNA is TGTGCCAGCAGCTTAGATTGGGCCGTCAATGAGCAGTTCTTC. Translated, it gives CASSLDWAVNEQFF.

This rearrangement joins TRBV7-2 to TRBJ1-1; 7 nucleotides line up with TRBD1. Germline V CDR1 and CDR2: SGHTA, FQGNSA. The CDR3 consists of 14 residues. V lost 5 bases to trimming and J lost 3 bases; unmatched junction nucleotides: 6. The CDR3 nucleotides are TGTGCCAGCAGCCGACAGGGTTTGGACACTGAAGCTTTCTTT. The encoded protein is CASSRQGLDTEAFF.

Details on this clone: This specimen includes other DNA sequences encoding the same CDR3. The genes are TRBV11-3 and TRBJ2-7, with 10 nucleotides matching TRBD1. Germline CDR1 and CDR2: SGHNT and YENEEA. Trimming at V came to 1 base and at J to 1 base, leaving 1 base not matched to a gene. The CDR3 spans 15 residues. The CDR3 region is CASSLGQGASYEQYF. The CDR3 DNA reads as TGTGCCAGCAGCTTAGGACAGGGGGCTTCCTACGAGCAGTACTTC.

CDR3 DNA sequence: TGTGCCAGCAGCCACGGTGGGGATTCCTACAATGAGCAGTTCTTC. This translates into CASSHGGDSYNEQFF. The rearrangement links TRBV7-9 to TRBJ2-1; D unresolved. V lost 5 bases and J 1 base, leaving 12 bases between the germline ends. Germline CDR1 SEHNR, CDR2 FQNEAQ (reference sequence). The CDR3 has 15 amino acids. The full variable domain, rest sourced from reference TRBV7-9 and TRBJ2-1, is DTGVSQNPRHKITKRGQNVTFRCDPISEHNRLYWYRQTLGQGPEFLTYFQNEAQLEKSRLLSDRFSAERPKGSFSTLEIQRTEQGDSAMYLCASSHGGDSYNEQFFGPGTRLTVL.

This chain connects TRBV5-4 to TRBJ2-5, with unresolved D. CDR1 is SGHNT and CDR2 is YYREEE in the germline V gene (reference sequence). Trimming removed 1 base at V and 1 base at J, with 11 bases between. The CDR3 contains 15 residues. This chain's CDR3 is CASSLSTGVQETQYF. The CDR3 DNA sequence: TGTGCCAGCAGCTTGTCTACTGGCGTCCAAGAGACCCAGTACTTC.

J is TRBJ2-5 and V is TRBV30, with 8 bases aligning to TRBD2. Germline CDR1 is GTSNPN and CDR2 is SVGIG (reference sequence). This CDR3 has 13 amino acids. With V trimmed by 5 bases and J by 2 bases, 4 bases remained unmatched. The CDR3 spells CAWGSGGQETQYF. The CDR3 nucleotides are TGTGCCTGGGGGAGCGGGGGACAAGAGACCCAGTACTTC.

This chain links TRBV6-6 with TRBJ2-7, with D maybe TRBD2 (6 bases). V was shortened by 6 bases and J by 0 bases, with 9 bases between the two germline ends. The CDR3 length is 13 residues. The germline V gene encodes CDR1 MNHNY and CDR2 SVGAGI (reference sequence). The chain's CDR3 is CASRPGLSYEQYF. CDR3 DNA: TGTGCCAGCAGACCGGGACTCTCCTACGAGCAGTACTTC.

This rearrangement joins TRBV19 to TRBJ1-1, with D perhaps matching TRBD1 (5 bases). Germline CDR1 reads LNHDA; CDR2 reads SQIVND (reference sequence). V dropped 7 bases and J dropped 1 base, with 13 bases sitting between them. This CDR3 has 14 amino acids. The DNA of the CDR3 is TGTGCCAGTACTCCTTGGGGGTCGAACACTGAAGCTTTCTTT. It codes for CASTPWGSNTEAFF.

This chain links TRBV15 with TRBJ1-3, with TRBD1 as a possible D gene (5 bases). Per the germline V gene, CDR1 is LNHNV and CDR2 is YYDKDF (reference sequence). Between the trimmed V and J ends, which lost 1 base and 0 bases, there was a span of 16 bases. The CDR3 length is 18 residues. The CDR3: CATSRGTLTADSGNTIYF. CDR3 DNA sequence: TGTGCCACCAGCAGAGGTACCCTGACAGCCGACTCTGGAAACACCATATATTTT.

V gene TRBV27 combines with J gene TRBJ1-2; 10 positions match TRBD1. This CDR3 region has 14 residues. Germline CDR1 reads MNHEY; CDR2 reads SMNVEV (reference sequence). V trimming: 6 bases; J trimming: 7 bases; junction bases outside the gene matches: 8. The CDR3 loop reads CASSNPGQGFGYTF. The DNA of the CDR3 is TGTGCCAGCAGCAACCCGGGACAGGGGTTTGGCTACACCTTC.

The V and J genes are TRBV6-5 and TRBJ1-4; 8 bases are a match to TRBD1. The CDR3 totals 14 residues. The junction had 3 bases not matched to a gene; V was cut back by 2 bases and J by 7 bases. Germline CDR1 and CDR2: MNHEY and SVGAGI. This CDR3 is CASSYRGQGEKLFF. In DNA form, the CDR3 reads TGTGCCAGCAGTTACCGCGGACAGGGTGAAAAACTGTTTTTT.

The V call is TRBV18, the J call TRBJ2-7; perhaps TRBD1 as D (6 bases). V lost 3 bases and J lost 5, with 14 bases in between. The CDR3 length is 14 residues. Germline CDR1 KGHSH, CDR2 LQKENI. The CDR3 DNA reads TGTGCCAGCTCACCCGAGACAGGTGTCCACGAGCAGTACTTC. Protein: CASSPETGVHEQYF. Filled out from reference TRBV18 and TRBJ2-7, the complete variable domain reads NAGVMQNPRHLVRRRGQEARLRCSPMKGHSHVYWYRQLPEEGLKFMVYLQKENIIDESGMPKERFSAEFPKEGPSILRIQQVVRGDSAAYFCASSPETGVHEQYFGPGTRLTVT.

The sample holds a few counts of this clone. The chain carries TRBV7-9 and TRBJ2-7, with D possibly TRBD1 on 6 matching bases. The ends were cut back, 5 bases at V and 4 bases at J, with 15 bases in the middle. This CDR3 has 14 amino acids. Germline V gene sequence: CDR1 SEHNR, CDR2 FQNEAQ (reference sequence). The CDR3 coding sequence is TGTGCCAGCAGCCCAGGGGCTTACACGTACGAGCAGTACTTC. This sequence encodes CASSPGAYTYEQYF.